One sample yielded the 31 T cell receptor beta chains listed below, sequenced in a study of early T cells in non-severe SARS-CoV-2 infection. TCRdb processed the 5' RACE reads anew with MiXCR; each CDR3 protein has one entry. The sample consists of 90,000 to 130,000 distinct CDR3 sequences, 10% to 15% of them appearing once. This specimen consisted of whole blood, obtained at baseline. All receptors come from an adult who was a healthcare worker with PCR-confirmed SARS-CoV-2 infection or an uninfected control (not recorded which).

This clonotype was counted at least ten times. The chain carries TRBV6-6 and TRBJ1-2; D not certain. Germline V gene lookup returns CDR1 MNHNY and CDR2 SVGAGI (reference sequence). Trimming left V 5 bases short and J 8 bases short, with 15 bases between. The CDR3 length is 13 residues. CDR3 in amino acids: CASSSPVARGYTF. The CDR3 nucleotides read TGTGCCAGCAGTAGCCCTGTGGCCCGGGGCTACACCTTC.

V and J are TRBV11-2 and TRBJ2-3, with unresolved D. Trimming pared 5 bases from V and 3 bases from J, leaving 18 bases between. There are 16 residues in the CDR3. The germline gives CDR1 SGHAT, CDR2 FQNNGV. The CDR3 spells CASSQATRAITDTQYF. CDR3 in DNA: TGTGCCAGCAGCCAGGCGACAAGAGCTATTACAGATACGCAGTATTTT.

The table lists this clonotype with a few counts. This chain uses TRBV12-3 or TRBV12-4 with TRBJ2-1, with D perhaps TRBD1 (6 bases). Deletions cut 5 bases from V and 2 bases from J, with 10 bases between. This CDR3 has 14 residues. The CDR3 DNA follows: TGTGCCAGCAGTGGCCGGGACACCTACAATGAGCAGTTCTTC. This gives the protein CASSGRDTYNEQFF.

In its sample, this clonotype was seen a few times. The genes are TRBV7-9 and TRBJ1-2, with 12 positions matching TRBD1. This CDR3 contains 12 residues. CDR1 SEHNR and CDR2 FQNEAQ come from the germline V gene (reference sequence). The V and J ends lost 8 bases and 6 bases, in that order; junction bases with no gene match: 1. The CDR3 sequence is CASRDRGHGYTF. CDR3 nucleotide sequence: TGTGCCAGCCGGGACAGGGGGCATGGCTACACCTTC. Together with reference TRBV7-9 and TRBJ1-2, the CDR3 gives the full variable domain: DTGVSQNPRHKITKRGQNVTFRCDPISEHNRLYWYRQTLGQGPEFLTYFQNEAQLEKSRLLSDRFSAERPKGSFSTLEIQRTEQGDSAMYLCASRDRGHGYTFGSGTRLTVV.

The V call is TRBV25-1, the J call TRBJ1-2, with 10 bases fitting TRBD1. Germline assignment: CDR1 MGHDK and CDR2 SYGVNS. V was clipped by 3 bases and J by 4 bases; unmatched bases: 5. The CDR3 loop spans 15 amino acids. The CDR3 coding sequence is TGTGCCAGCAGTGATCCGGGACAGGGGTTCTATGGCTACACCTTC. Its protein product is CASSDPGQGFYGYTF.

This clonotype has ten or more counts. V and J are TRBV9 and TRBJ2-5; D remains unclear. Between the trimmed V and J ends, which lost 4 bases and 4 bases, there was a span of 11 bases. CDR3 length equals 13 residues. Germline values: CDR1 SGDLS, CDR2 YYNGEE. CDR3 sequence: CASSSRSGETQYF. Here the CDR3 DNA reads TGTGCCAGCAGCTCCCGGAGTGGAGAGACCCAGTACTTC.

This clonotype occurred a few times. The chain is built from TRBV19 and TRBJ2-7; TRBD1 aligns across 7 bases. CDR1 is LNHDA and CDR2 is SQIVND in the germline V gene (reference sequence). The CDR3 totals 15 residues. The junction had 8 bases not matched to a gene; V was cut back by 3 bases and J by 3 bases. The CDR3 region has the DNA TGTGCCAGTAGTATCGCGAGACAGGGATACTACGAGCAGTACTTC. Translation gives CASSIARQGYYEQYF.

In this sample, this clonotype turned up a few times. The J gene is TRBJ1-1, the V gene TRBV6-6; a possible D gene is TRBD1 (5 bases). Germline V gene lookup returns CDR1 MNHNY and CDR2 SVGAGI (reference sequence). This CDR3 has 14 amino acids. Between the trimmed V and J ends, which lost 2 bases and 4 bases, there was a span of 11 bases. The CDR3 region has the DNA TGTGCCAGCAGTTACCCGGGGGTCGGCACTGAAGCTTTCTTT. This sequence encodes CASSYPGVGTEAFF.

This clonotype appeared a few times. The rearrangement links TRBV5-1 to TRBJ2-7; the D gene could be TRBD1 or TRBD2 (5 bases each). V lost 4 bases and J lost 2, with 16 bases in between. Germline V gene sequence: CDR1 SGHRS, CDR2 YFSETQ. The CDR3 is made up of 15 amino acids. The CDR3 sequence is CASSRRDESPYEQYF. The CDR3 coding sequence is TGCGCCAGCAGCCGCCGGGACGAAAGCCCCTACGAGCAGTACTTC.

Here the CDR3 reads CASSLEGLGAKTQYF. In DNA, the CDR3 is TGCGCCAGCAGCTTGGAGGGGCTGGGTGCTAAGACCCAGTACTTC. The J gene is TRBJ2-5, the V gene TRBV5-1; the D gene is possibly TRBD1 (5 bases). The V end lost 0 bases, the J end lost 6 bases, and 15 bases lay between the germline ends. The CDR3 spans 15 residues. CDR1 is SGHRS, CDR2 YFSETQ, per germline.

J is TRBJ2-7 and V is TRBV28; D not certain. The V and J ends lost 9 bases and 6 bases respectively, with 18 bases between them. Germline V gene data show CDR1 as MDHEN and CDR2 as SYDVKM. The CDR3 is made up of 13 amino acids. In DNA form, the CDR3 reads TGTGCCAGTTTTTACCCGGCCCTCCGCGAGCAGTACTTC. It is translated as CASFYPALREQYF.

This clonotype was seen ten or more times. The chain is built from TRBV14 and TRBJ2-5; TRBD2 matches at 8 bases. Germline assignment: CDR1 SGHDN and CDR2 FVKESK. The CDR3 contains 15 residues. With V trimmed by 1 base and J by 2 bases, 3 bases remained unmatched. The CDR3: CASSQAGTRQETQYF. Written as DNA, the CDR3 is TGTGCCAGCAGCCAAGCCGGGACTAGACAAGAGACCCAGTACTTC. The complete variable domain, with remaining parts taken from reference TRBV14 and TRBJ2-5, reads EAGVTQFPSHSVIEKGQTVTLRCDPISGHDNLYWYRRVMGKEIKFLLHFVKESKQDESGMPNNRFLAERTGGTYSTLKVQPAELEDSGVYFCASSQAGTRQETQYFGPGTRLLVL.

The CDR3 is CASSPTGVEAFF. The CDR3 DNA reads TGTGCCAGCAGCCCCACAGGGGTTGAAGCTTTCTTT. The chain carries TRBV3-1 and TRBJ1-1, with TRBD1 matching over 7 bases. The CDR3 is 12 amino acids. V dropped 4 bases and J dropped 7; count of bases not matched to a gene: 3. Per the germline V gene, CDR1 is LGHDT and CDR2 is YNNKEL (reference sequence).

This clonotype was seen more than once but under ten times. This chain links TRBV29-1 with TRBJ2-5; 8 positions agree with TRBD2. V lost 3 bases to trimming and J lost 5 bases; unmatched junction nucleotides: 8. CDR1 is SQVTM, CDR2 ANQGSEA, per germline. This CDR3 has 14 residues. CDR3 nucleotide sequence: TGCAGCGTTGATGCGGGGGGCTCAGGCGAGACCCAGTACTTC. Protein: CSVDAGGSGETQYF.

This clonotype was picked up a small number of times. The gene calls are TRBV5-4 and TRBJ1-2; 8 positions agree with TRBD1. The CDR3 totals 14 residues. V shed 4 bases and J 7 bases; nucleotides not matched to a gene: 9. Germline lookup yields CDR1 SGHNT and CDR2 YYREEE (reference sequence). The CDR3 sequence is CASSGDRRAPGYTF. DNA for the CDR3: TGTGCCAGCAGCGGGGACAGGCGCGCCCCTGGCTACACCTTC.

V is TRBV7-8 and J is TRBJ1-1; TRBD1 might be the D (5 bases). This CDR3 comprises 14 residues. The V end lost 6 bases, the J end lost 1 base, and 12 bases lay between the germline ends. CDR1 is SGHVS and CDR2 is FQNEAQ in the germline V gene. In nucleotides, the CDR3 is TGTGCCAGCAGTTCCGGGGCCTCGAACACTGAAGCTTTCTTT. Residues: CASSSGASNTEAFF.

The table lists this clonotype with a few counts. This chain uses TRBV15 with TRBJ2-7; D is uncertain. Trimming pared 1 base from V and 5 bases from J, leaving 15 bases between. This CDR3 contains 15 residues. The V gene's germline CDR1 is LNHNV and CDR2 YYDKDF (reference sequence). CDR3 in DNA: TGTGCCACCAGCAGAGTAACGGCTCCCGCCCACGAGCAGTACTTC. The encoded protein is CATSRVTAPAHEQYF.

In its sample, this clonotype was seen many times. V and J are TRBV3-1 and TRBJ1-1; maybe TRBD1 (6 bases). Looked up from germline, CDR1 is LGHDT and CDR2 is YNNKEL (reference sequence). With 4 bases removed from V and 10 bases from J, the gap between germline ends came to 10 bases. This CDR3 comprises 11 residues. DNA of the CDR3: TGTGCCAGCAGCCGGGGGGCGGGAGCTTTCTTT. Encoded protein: CASSRGAGAFF.

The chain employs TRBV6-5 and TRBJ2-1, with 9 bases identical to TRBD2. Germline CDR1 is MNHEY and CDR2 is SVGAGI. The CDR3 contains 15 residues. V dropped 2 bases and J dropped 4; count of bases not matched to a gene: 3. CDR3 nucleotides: TGTGCCAGCAGTTACGAGGCGGGAGGGTACAATGAGCAGTTCTTC. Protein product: CASSYEAGGYNEQFF.

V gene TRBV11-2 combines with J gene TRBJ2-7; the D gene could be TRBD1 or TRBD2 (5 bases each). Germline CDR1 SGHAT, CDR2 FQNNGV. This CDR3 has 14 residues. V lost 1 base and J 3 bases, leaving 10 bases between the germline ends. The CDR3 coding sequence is TGTGCCAGCAGCTTAGTACCGGGGCGCTACGAGCAGTACTTC. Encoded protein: CASSLVPGRYEQYF.

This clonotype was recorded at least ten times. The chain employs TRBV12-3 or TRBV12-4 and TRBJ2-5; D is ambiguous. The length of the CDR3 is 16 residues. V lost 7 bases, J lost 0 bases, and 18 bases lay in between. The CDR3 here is CASTQSTSPNQETQYF. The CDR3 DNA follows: TGTGCCAGCACCCAATCAACCTCGCCCAACCAAGAGACCCAGTACTTC.

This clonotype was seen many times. The CDR3 region has the DNA TGCAGCGTTGTGCCAGCGGGATCCTACGAGCAGTACTTC. Encoded protein: CSVVPAGSYEQYF. The chain has TRBV29-1 and TRBJ2-7, with 7 bases fitting TRBD2. The CDR3 runs to 13 residues. V gave up 4 bases and J gave up 1 base; unmatched junction bases: 4. Germline values: CDR1 SQVTM, CDR2 ANQGSEA.

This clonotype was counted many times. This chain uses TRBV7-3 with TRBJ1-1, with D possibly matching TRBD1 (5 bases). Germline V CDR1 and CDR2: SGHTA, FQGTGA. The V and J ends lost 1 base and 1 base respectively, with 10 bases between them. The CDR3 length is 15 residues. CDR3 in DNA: TGTGCCAGCAGCTTAAACGGGGGAACGAACACTGAAGCTTTCTTT. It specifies CASSLNGGTNTEAFF.

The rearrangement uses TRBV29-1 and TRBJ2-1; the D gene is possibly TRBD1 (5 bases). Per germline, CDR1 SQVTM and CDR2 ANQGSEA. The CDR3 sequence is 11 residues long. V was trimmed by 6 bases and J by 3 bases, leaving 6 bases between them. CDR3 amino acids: CSVGHYNEQFF. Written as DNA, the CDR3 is TGCAGCGTCGGACACTACAATGAGCAGTTCTTC.

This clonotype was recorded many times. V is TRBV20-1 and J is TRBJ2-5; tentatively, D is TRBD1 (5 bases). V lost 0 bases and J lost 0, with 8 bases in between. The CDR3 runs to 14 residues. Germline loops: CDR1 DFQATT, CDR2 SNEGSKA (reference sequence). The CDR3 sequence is CSARDPRDQETQYF. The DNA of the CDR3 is TGCAGTGCTAGAGATCCCAGGGACCAAGAGACCCAGTACTTC.

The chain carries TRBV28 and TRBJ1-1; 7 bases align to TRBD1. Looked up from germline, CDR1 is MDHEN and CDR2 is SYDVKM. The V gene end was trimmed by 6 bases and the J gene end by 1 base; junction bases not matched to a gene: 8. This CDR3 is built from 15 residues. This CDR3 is CASSQYGTENTEAFF. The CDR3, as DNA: TGTGCCAGCAGCCAATACGGGACAGAGAACACTGAAGCTTTCTTT. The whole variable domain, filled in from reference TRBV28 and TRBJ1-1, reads DVKVTQSSRYLVKRTGEKVFLECVQDMDHENMFWYRQDPGLGLRLIYFSYDVKMKEKGDIPEGYSVSREKKERFSLILESASTNQTSMYLCASSQYGTENTEAFFGQGTRLTVV.

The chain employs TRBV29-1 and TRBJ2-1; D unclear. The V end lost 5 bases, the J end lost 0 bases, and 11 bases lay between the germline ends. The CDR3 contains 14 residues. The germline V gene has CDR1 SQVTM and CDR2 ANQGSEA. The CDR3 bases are TGCAGCGTTTTATCGGTTTTCTCCTACAATGAGCAGTTCTTC. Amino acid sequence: CSVLSVFSYNEQFF.

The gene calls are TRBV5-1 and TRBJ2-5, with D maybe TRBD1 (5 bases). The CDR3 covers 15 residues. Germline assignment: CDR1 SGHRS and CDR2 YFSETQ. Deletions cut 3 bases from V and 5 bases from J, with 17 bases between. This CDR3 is CASSSVYGPGETQYF. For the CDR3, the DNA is TGCGCCAGCAGCTCGGTCTACGGTCCAGGGGAGACCCAGTACTTC.

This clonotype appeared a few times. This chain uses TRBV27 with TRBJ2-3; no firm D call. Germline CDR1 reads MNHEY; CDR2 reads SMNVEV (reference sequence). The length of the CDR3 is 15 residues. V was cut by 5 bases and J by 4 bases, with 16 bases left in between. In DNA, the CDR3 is TGTGCCAGCAGTCCACATTCAGTAGGATCAGATACGCAGTATTTT. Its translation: CASSPHSVGSDTQYF.

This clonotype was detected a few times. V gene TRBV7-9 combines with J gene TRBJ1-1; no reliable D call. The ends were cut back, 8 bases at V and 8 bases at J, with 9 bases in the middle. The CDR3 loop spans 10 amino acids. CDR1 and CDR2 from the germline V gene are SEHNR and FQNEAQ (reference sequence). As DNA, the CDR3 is TGTGCCAGCGATGATGCGGAAGCTTTCTTT. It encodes CASDDAEAFF.

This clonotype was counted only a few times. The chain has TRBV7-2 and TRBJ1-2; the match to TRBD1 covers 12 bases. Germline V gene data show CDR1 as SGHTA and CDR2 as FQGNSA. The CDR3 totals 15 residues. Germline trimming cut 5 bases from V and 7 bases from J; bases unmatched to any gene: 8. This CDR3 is CASSPPGQGAGGYTF. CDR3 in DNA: TGTGCCAGCAGCCCCCCGGGACAGGGGGCCGGTGGCTACACCTTC.